This entry lists 16 T cell receptor beta chains sequenced from one sample in a study of OX40 agonist ivuxolimab in advanced cancers. Produced via immunoSEQ multiplex PCR; TCRdb's table is partial and in-frame only. The sample includes tens of thousands of clones, around 67% of them seen just once. The sequences come from CD4+ or CD8+ T cells sorted from blood, collected in a trial of the OX40 agonist ivuxolimab. The receptors were sampled from an adult with an advanced solid tumor such as melanoma, head and neck, liver or kidney cancer.

The rearrangement joins TRBV6-5 to TRBJ1-3; D is ambiguous. V lost 2 bases and J lost 2, with 7 bases in between. The CDR3 is 14 amino acids. Germline CDR1 is MNHEY and CDR2 is SVGAGI. The CDR3 protein is CASSYEATGNTIYF. The CDR3 nucleotides read TGTGCCAGCAGTTACGAGGCCACTGGAAACACCATATATTTT.

A few counts support this clone. V is TRBV10-3 and J is TRBJ2-5; D remains unclear. The V gene lost 2 bases and the J gene lost 3 bases, with 1 base spanning the gap. The CDR3 has 11 residues. The germline CDR1 and CDR2 sequences are ENHRY and SYGVKD. The CDR3 region is CAISEKETQYF. The CDR3 DNA sequence: TGTGCCATCAGTGAGAAAGAGACCCAGTACTTC.

The chain is built from TRBV2 and TRBJ1-5; D may be TRBD1 (5 bases). This CDR3 is built from 13 residues. V was shortened by 5 bases and J by 6 bases, with 11 bases between the two germline ends. From germline, CDR1 is SNHLY and CDR2 FYNNEI. The CDR3 reads CASSPGDAQPQHF. CDR3 bases: TGTGCCAGCAGTCCGGGGGATGCTCAGCCCCAGCATTTT.

The chain recombines TRBV25-1 with TRBJ2-7; D is ambiguous. The CDR3 loop spans 14 amino acids. V was clipped by 3 bases and J by 0 bases, with 9 bases between them. CDR1 MGHDK and CDR2 SYGVNS come from the germline V gene. Here the CDR3 reads CASSDYRASYEQYF. The DNA for the CDR3 is TGTGCCAGCAGTGACTATCGGGCCTCCTACGAGCAGTACTTC.

V usage is TRBV7-3 and J usage is TRBJ2-1, with D possibly TRBD1 on 7 matching bases. The CDR3 contains 14 residues. The V end was cut by 2 bases, the J end by 5 bases, with 10 bases between. CDR1 SGHTA and CDR2 FQGTGA come from the germline V gene. Written as DNA, the CDR3 is TGTGCCAGCAGCTTAGTCAGGGGGGACAATGAGCAGTTCTTC. Translation gives CASSLVRGDNEQFF.

This clone was seen a handful of times. This chain connects TRBV28 to TRBJ2-1, with TRBD1 matching over 10 bases. The CDR3 sequence is 15 residues long. The junction had 7 bases not matched to a gene; V was cut back by 6 bases and J by 5 bases. Germline loops: CDR1 MDHEN, CDR2 SYDVKM. CDR3 sequence (DNA): TGTGCCAGCAGCCCCGGGACAGGGGAGGACAATGAGCAGTTCTTC. It specifies CASSPGTGEDNEQFF.

The chain couples TRBV7-6 to TRBJ1-1, with D uncertain. Between the trimmed V and J ends, which lost 6 bases and 1 base, there was a span of 9 bases. Germline V gives CDR1 SGHVS, CDR2 FNYEAQ. The CDR3 sequence is 13 residues long. The CDR3 spells CASSQSWNTEAFF. CDR3 bases: TGTGCCAGCAGTCAGAGTTGGAACACTGAAGCTTTCTTT.

DNA for the CDR3: TGTGCCAGCAGTGGGGTCGGGGACTACAATGAGCAGTTCTTC. Encoded protein: CASSGVGDYNEQFF. The V and J genes are TRBV2 and TRBJ2-1; D is perhaps TRBD2 (5 bases). Trimming stripped 4 bases from V and 3 bases from J, with 10 bases between. CDR1 and CDR2 from the germline V gene are SNHLY and FYNNEI. The CDR3 extends over 14 amino acids. The whole variable domain, filled in from reference TRBV2 and TRBJ2-1, reads EPEVTQTPSHQVTQMGQEVILRCVPISNHLYFYWYRQILGQKVEFLVSFYNNEISEKSEIFDDQFSVERPDGSNFTLKIRSTKLEDSAMYFCASSGVGDYNEQFFGPGTRLTVL.

The genes are TRBV4-1 and TRBJ2-7; TRBD2 aligns across 11 bases. V lost 3 bases and J lost 4; bases outside the gene matches: 8. Germline V CDR1 and CDR2: MGHRA, YSYEKL. CDR3 length: 16 amino acids. The CDR3 sequence: CASSHSTSGVSYEQYF. Written as DNA, the CDR3 is TGCGCCAGCAGCCACTCGACTAGCGGGGTATCATACGAGCAGTACTTC.

The chain recombines TRBV4-2 with TRBJ1-6; 12 nucleotides line up with TRBD1. The junction had 2 bases not matched to a gene; V was cut back by 1 base and J by 7 bases. The CDR3 consists of 16 residues. In germline, CDR1 is LGHNA, CDR2 YNFKEQ. The CDR3 sequence is CASSQAGTGGNSPLHF. CDR3 coding DNA: TGTGCCAGCAGCCAAGCCGGGACAGGGGGCAATTCACCCCTCCACTTT.

The chain uses TRBV7-9 and TRBJ2-7; no reliable D call. Trimming shortened V by 0 bases and J by 6 bases, and 3 bases separated the two germline ends. The CDR3 is 11 residues long. The germline V gene has CDR1 SEHNR and CDR2 FQNEAQ (reference sequence). The CDR3 DNA is TGTGCCAGCAGCTTAGCCGCCGAGCAGTACTTC. As protein: CASSLAAEQYF.

The V and J genes are TRBV7-6 and TRBJ2-2; no clear D. The CDR3 runs 18 residues. Germline lookup yields CDR1 SGHVS and CDR2 FNYEAQ. Trimming left V 5 bases short and J 0 bases short, with 19 bases between. CDR3 DNA sequence: TGTGCCAGCAGCCTCAGGCGTGGGATTCCATCGAACACCGGGGAGCTGTTTTTT. It specifies CASSLRRGIPSNTGELFF.

V gene TRBV11-2 combines with J gene TRBJ1-1; D is unclear. Germline V gives CDR1 SGHAT, CDR2 FQNNGV. V was cut by 3 bases and J by 0 bases, with 11 bases left in between. This CDR3 is built from 15 residues. The CDR3 region has the DNA TGTGCCAGCAGCTTGTCTACATACATGAACACTGAAGCTTTCTTT. Translation gives CASSLSTYMNTEAFF.

V gene TRBV27 combines with J gene TRBJ2-7; no reliable D call. The CDR3 is made up of 15 amino acids. V lost 2 bases and J 4 bases, leaving 15 bases between the germline ends. Per germline, CDR1 MNHEY and CDR2 SMNVEV (reference sequence). The CDR3, as DNA: TGTGCCAGCAGTTTAAGGGTGAATACAGTGTACGAGCAGTACTTC. Translated, it gives CASSLRVNTVYEQYF.

This rearrangement joins TRBV28 to TRBJ2-3; 8 bases are a match to TRBD1. The CDR3 has 16 residues. Germline CDR1 and CDR2: MDHEN and SYDVKM. V lost 2 bases to trimming and J lost 6 bases; unmatched junction nucleotides: 10. The CDR3 coding sequence is TGTGCCAGCAGTTTAAGGGACAGGAGGGTAGTCGATACGCAGTATTTT. It specifies CASSLRDRRVVDTQYF.

The rearrangement links TRBV11-2 to TRBJ2-5; a possible D gene is TRBD2 (7 bases). The V end was cut by 7 bases, the J end by 5 bases, with 20 bases between. The germline V gene encodes CDR1 SGHAT and CDR2 FQNNGV. The CDR3 is 15 amino acids. This CDR3 is CASTSGARGGETQYF. The DNA for the CDR3 is TGTGCCAGCACCTCCGGGGCCCGCGGGGGCGAGACCCAGTACTTC.